This T cell receptor (beta chain) was profiled in a study of T cells after yellow fever vaccination. TCRdb processed the 5' RACE reads anew with MiXCR; each CDR3 protein has one entry. The data show 510,000 or so distinct CDR3 sequences, around 21% seen once. CDR3 length: 14 amino acids. V was cut by 5 bases and J by 7 bases, with 17 bases left in between. Germline V CDR1 and CDR2: LNHNV, YYDKDF (reference sequence). This clonotype was counted once. V gene TRBV15 combines with J gene TRBJ1-2; no clear D. The sample consisted of PBMCs, taken 15 days after the yellow fever booster vaccination. The sequence derives from a man in his thirties or forties who received the YFV17D yellow fever vaccine. In nucleotides, the CDR3 is TGTGCCACCAGCTCGCACTCGACGGCGGGTGGCTACACCTTC. This codes for CATSSHSTAGGYTF.